This entry lists 16 T cell receptor beta chains sequenced from one sample in a study of beta chain features in type 1 diabetes. cDNA synthesis used the whole RNA isolate, giving expressed TCRB sequences. Data came from immunoSEQ multiplex PCR; TCRdb stores just in-frame clones and leaves some out. The repertoire has almost 350,000 clones, around 19% of them found once; the top ten carry around 0.04%. Sequences were obtained from naive CD4+ T cells from blood. These receptors came from a woman aged 18-29 years in good health.

The rearrangement joins TRBV6-6 to TRBJ2-3, with D possibly being TRBD1 (5 bases). The CDR3 length is 13 residues. Per the germline V gene, CDR1 is MNHNY and CDR2 is SVGAGI (reference sequence). Trimming pared 8 bases from V and 2 bases from J, leaving 11 bases between. CDR3 DNA: TGTGCCAGCGACAAGGACACCACAGATACGCAGTATTTT. Its translation: CASDKDTTDTQYF.

This sequence joins TRBV6-5 and TRBJ2-5; the match to TRBD2 covers 8 bases. Losses at the gene ends were 2 bases for V and 2 bases for J; bases not matched to a gene: 1. The length of the CDR3 is 14 residues. Germline V gene lookup returns CDR1 MNHEY and CDR2 SVGAGI. As DNA, the CDR3 is TGTGCCAGCAGTTACGCTAGCGGGCAAGAGACCCAGTACTTC. This translates into CASSYASGQETQYF.

This clone was recorded a few times. The rearrangement links TRBV11-2 to TRBJ2-7; D gene ambiguous. In germline, CDR1 is SGHAT, CDR2 FQNNGV. The CDR3 is 14 amino acids. Between the trimmed V and J ends, which lost 5 bases and 1 base, there was a span of 12 bases. The CDR3 region is CASSAALYSYEQYF. For the CDR3, the DNA is TGTGCCAGCAGCGCCGCTCTCTATTCCTACGAGCAGTACTTC. The variable domain in full, completed from reference TRBV11-2 and TRBJ2-7, reads EAGVAQSPRYKIIEKRQSVAFWCNPISGHATLYWYQQILGQGPKLLIQFQNNGVVDDSQLPKDRFSAERLKGVDSTLKIQPAKLEDSAVYLCASSAALYSYEQYFGPGTRLTVT.

This CDR3 reads CASSYTSRQGSYEQYF. CDR3 bases: TGTGCCAGCAGTTACACCTCCCGCCAGGGCTCCTACGAGCAGTACTTC. The chain uses TRBV27 and TRBJ2-7; D perhaps matches TRBD1 (5 bases). The CDR3 spans 16 residues. V was cut by 4 bases and J by 0 bases, with 16 bases left in between. Germline V gene lookup returns CDR1 MNHEY and CDR2 SMNVEV (reference sequence).

The chain couples TRBV18 to TRBJ2-2; TRBD2 matches at 11 bases. CDR1 is KGHSH and CDR2 is LQKENI in the germline V gene. This CDR3 has 17 residues. V shed 2 bases and J 0 bases; nucleotides not matched to a gene: 2. The CDR3 nucleotides are TGTGCCAGCTCACCAACTAGCGGGGGACCGAACACCGGGGAGCTGTTTTTT. Amino acids: CASSPTSGGPNTGELFF.

This clone came up a few times. The genes are TRBV5-1 and TRBJ2-1; TRBD2 matches 10 bases. Trimming removed 4 bases from V and 6 bases from J; junction bases left unmatched: 10. The CDR3 length is 16 residues. CDR1 is SGHRS, CDR2 YFSETQ, per germline. In DNA, the CDR3 is TGCGCCAGCAGCGCCCTAGCGGGAGTTCCTTCCAATGAGCAGTTCTTC. It specifies CASSALAGVPSNEQFF.

The chain combines TRBV6-6 with TRBJ1-5; 9 bases match TRBD1. The CDR3 covers 14 residues. J was trimmed by 7 bases and V by 7 bases; bases with no gene match: 8. CDR1 and CDR2 from the germline V gene are MNHNY and SVGAGI (reference sequence). Here the CDR3 DNA reads TGTGCCAGCAACATGGGGGGACAGGGACAGCCCCAGCATTTT. Translation gives CASNMGGQGQPQHF.

In its sample, this clone was seen a few times. Distinct nucleotide sequences in the sample also encode this CDR3. As DNA, the CDR3 is TGTGCCAGCTCACCTGGCCGTGATCAGCCCCAGCATTTT. Its translation is CASSPGRDQPQHF. V gene TRBV18 combines with J gene TRBJ1-5; D uncertain. Germline CDR1 KGHSH, CDR2 LQKENI. Trimming left V 3 bases short and J 5 bases short, with 8 bases between. This CDR3 is 13 amino acids long.

V is TRBV11-2 and J is TRBJ2-1; a weak D match, TRBD1 (7 bases). The CDR3 runs to 12 residues. Germline V CDR1 and CDR2: SGHAT, FQNNGV. The V end lost 8 bases, the J end lost 9 bases, and 14 bases lay between the germline ends. Here the CDR3 reads CASWRGQSEQFF. The DNA of the CDR3 is TGTGCCAGCTGGCGGGGACAGAGTGAGCAGTTCTTC.

In its sample, this clone was seen a few times. CDR3 amino acids: CASSPDRGGYTF. CDR3 nucleotides: TGTGCCAGCAGCCCGGACAGGGGTGGCTACACCTTC. V gene TRBV6-1 combines with J gene TRBJ1-2, with 9 bases lining up with TRBD1. Germline-derived CDR1 and CDR2 are MNHNS and SASEGT. CDR3 length equals 12 residues. Germline trimming cut 6 bases from V and 7 bases from J; bases unmatched to any gene: 3.

The CDR3 DNA is TGCAGCGTATTACAGGGTTGGACTGAAGCTTTCTTT. It specifies CSVLQGWTEAFF. V and J are TRBV29-1 and TRBJ1-1; possibly TRBD1 for D (6 bases). Trimming took off 6 bases at V and 5 bases at J, with 13 bases between the two ends. The CDR3 covers 12 residues. In germline, CDR1 is SQVTM, CDR2 ANQGSEA.

V gene TRBV7-2 combines with J gene TRBJ2-1, with D uncertain. V was pared by 3 bases and J by 3 bases, with 6 bases between. The CDR3 is made up of 13 amino acids. Germline V gene sequence: CDR1 SGHTA, CDR2 FQGNSA. For the CDR3, the DNA is TGTGCCAGCAGCTTGCCAGTCTACAATGAGCAGTTCTTC. It specifies CASSLPVYNEQFF.

The genes are TRBV5-1 and TRBJ1-4, with D possibly TRBD1 on 5 matching bases. The V end was cut by 0 bases, the J end by 6 bases, with 9 bases between. Germline values: CDR1 SGHRS, CDR2 YFSETQ. The length of the CDR3 is 14 residues. For the CDR3, the DNA is TGCGCCAGCAGCTTGGATGGGGGGGATGAAAAACTGTTTTTT. Its translation: CASSLDGGDEKLFF.

In its sample, this clone was seen a few times. CDR3 amino acids: CASSWGLNNEQFF. The CDR3 DNA reads as TGTGCCAGCAGCTGGGGACTGAACAATGAGCAGTTCTTC. V is TRBV7-2 and J is TRBJ2-1, with D possibly being TRBD2 (6 bases). CDR1 and CDR2 (germline): SGHTA, FQGNSA. The CDR3 is 13 residues long. V gave up 4 bases and J gave up 5 bases, with 9 bases separating them.

V is TRBV2 and J is TRBJ2-5, with D possibly being TRBD2 (5 bases). Between the trimmed V and J ends, which lost 7 bases and 6 bases, there was a span of 9 bases. Germline loops: CDR1 SNHLY, CDR2 FYNNEI. This CDR3 has 11 amino acids. For the CDR3, the DNA is TGTGCCAGCAAGGAGGAACAGACCCAGTACTTC. Its protein product is CASKEEQTQYF.

This chain joins TRBV4-1 and TRBJ2-5; no reliable D call. The end of the DNA is better explained by TRBJ2-7, so the J call may be wrong. CDR1 and CDR2 from the germline V gene are MGHRA and YSYEKL. There are 13 residues in the CDR3. CDR3 coding DNA: TGCGCCAGCAGCCAAGATTCAACCTACGAGCAGTACTTC. It encodes CASSQDSTYEQYF.